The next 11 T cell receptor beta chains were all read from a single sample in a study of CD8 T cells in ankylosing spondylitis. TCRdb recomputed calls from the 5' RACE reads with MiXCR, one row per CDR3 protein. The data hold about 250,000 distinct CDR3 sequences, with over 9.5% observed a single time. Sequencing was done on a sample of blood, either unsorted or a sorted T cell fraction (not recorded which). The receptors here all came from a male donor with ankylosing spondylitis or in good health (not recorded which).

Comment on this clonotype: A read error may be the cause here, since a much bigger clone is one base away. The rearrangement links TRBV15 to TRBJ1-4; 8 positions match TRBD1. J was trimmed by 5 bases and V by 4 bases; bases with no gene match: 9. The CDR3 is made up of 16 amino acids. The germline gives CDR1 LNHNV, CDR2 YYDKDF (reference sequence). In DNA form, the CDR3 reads TGTGCCACCAGCATAGATGTAGGACAGGGAAATGAAAAACTGTTTTTT. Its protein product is CATSIDVGQGNEKLFF.

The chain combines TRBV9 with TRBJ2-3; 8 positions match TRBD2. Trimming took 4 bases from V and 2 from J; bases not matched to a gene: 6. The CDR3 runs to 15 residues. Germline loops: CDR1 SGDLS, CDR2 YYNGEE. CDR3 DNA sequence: TGTGCCAGCAGCATCACTAGCGGCTACACAGATACGCAGTATTTT. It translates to CASSITSGYTDTQYF.

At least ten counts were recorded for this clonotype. CDR3 coding DNA: TGCAGTGCTAGAGATCCGGCGGCCTACAATGAGCAGTTCTTC. This sequence encodes CSARDPAAYNEQFF. This sequence joins TRBV20-1 and TRBJ2-1; D gene ambiguous. V was cut by 0 bases and J by 2 bases, with 8 bases left in between. This CDR3 is 14 amino acids long. Germline V CDR1 and CDR2: DFQATT, SNEGSKA (reference sequence).

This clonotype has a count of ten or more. In DNA, the CDR3 is TGCGCCAGCAGCTTGGGGGAGAATTCACCCCTCCACTTT. Amino acid sequence: CASSLGENSPLHF. This chain links TRBV5-1 with TRBJ1-6; D remains unclear. This CDR3 comprises 13 residues. Germline CDR1 is SGHRS and CDR2 is YFSETQ. The V and J ends lost 0 bases and 7 bases respectively, with 5 bases between them. Full variable domain (remainder filled in from reference TRBV5-1 and TRBJ1-6): KAGVTQTPRYLIKTRGQQVTLSCSPISGHRSVSWYQQTPGQGLQFLFEYFSETQRNKGNFPGRFSGRQFSNSRSEMNVSTLELGDSALYLCASSLGENSPLHFGNGTRLTVT.

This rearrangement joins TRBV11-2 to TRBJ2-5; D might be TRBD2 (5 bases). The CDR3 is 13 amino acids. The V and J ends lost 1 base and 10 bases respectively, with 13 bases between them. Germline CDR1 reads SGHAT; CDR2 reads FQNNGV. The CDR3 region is CASSLGQLGIQYF. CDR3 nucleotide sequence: TGTGCCAGCAGCTTAGGACAACTAGGGATCCAGTACTTC.

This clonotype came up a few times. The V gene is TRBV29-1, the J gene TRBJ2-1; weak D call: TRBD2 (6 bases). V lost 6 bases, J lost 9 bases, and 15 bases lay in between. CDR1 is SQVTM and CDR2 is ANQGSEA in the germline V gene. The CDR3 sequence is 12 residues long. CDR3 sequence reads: CSVLLLGGEQFF. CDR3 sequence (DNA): TGCAGCGTACTTCTCCTCGGGGGTGAGCAGTTCTTC.

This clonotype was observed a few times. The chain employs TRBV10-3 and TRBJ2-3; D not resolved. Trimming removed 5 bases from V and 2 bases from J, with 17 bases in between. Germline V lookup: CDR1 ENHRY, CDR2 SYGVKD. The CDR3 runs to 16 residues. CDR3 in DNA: TGTGCCATCAGTCTTGAACCCACGCTCTACACAGATACGCAGTATTTT. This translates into CAISLEPTLYTDTQYF.

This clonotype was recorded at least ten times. This CDR3 reads CASSTGQGSSYEQYF. DNA for the CDR3: TGCGCCAGCAGCACGGGACAGGGTAGCTCCTACGAGCAGTACTTC. The J gene is TRBJ2-7, the V gene TRBV5-1, with TRBD1 identical over 9 bases. The CDR3 is 15 amino acids. V lost 4 bases and J lost 0; bases outside the gene matches: 5. Germline V gives CDR1 SGHRS, CDR2 YFSETQ. Based on the CDR3 plus reference TRBV5-1 and TRBJ2-7, the full variable domain is KAGVTQTPRYLIKTRGQQVTLSCSPISGHRSVSWYQQTPGQGLQFLFEYFSETQRNKGNFPGRFSGRQFSNSRSEMNVSTLELGDSALYLCASSTGQGSSYEQYFGPGTRLTVT.

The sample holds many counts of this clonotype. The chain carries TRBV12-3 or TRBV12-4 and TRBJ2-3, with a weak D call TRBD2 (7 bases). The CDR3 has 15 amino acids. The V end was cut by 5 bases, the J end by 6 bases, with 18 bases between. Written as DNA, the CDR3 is TGTGCCAGCAGTGGGGGGGCGCAGACGGGGGATACGCAGTATTTT. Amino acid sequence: CASSGGAQTGDTQYF.

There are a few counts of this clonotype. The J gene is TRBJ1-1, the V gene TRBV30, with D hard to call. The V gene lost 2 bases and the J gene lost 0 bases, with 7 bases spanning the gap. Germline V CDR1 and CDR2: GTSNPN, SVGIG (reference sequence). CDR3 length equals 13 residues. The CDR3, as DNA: TGTGCCTGGAGTAACAGCCTGAACACTGAAGCTTTCTTT. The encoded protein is CAWSNSLNTEAFF.

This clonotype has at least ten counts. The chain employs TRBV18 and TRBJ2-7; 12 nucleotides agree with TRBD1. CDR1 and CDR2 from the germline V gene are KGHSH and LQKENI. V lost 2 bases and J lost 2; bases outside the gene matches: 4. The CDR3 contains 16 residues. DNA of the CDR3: TGTGCCAGCTCACCAGTGGGACAGGGGGCCACCTACGAGCAGTACTTC. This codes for CASSPVGQGATYEQYF.